Included here is one T cell receptor (beta chain) sequence, with context. CDR1 is SGHRS and CDR2 is YFSETQ in the germline V gene. This CDR3 is 13 amino acids long. With 3 bases removed from V and 2 bases from J, the gap between germline ends came to 8 bases. Profiled with immunoSEQ multiplex PCR; TCRdb holds only in-frame clones, not every one. The data contain 350,000 to 450,000 clones, around 91% of them singletons. This sample was included in a study of blood T cell repertoires in COVID-19. This TCR was recovered from a woman in her forties with COVID-19, enrolled during active disease. The sequenced sample was peripheral blood. The chain combines TRBV5-1 with TRBJ2-5; the D is unclear. CDR3 in DNA: TGCGCCAGCAGCTGGGCCACTCAAGAGACCCAGTACTTC. Translating gives CASSWATQETQYF.